The table lists the clone carrying this TCR beta chain with a count of one. What it binds is not known. Use of 60 Vbeta and 13 Jbeta primers characterized the PCR. The method was immunoSEQ multiplex PCR; TCRdb's version includes in-frame clones alone and lacks a portion of them. The data contain more than 80,000 clones, 65% to 80% of them singletons. This entry belongs to a study of cytomegalovirus exposure and HLA in healthy donors. Across the study: An early release of data contained approximately 80 million unique TCRs, which came from HLA-typed donors. General study results and limits: In an earlier analysis, about 87% or about 30%: the productive usage of most TCR beta V segments. The presence/absence work took it that sequencing depth was about the same across donors. Whilst most TCR sequences proved rare, a subset of public TCRs occurred across many donors.

The V end lost 6 bases, the J end lost 1 base, and 13 bases lay between the germline ends. The CDR3 length is 15 residues. Germline values: CDR1 SNHLY, CDR2 FYNNEI. V and J are TRBV2 and TRBJ2-1; D is perhaps TRBD2 (6 bases). What was sequenced was PBMCs. The TCR sequence derives from a man between 60 and 70 years old in good health and CMV-seronegative. This chain's CDR3 is CASRFFGGSYNEQFF. The CDR3, as DNA: TGTGCCAGCAGGTTTTTCGGGGGATCCTACAATGAGCAGTTCTTC.